This T cell receptor beta chain was observed in a study of blood T cell repertoires in COVID-19. On the study more broadly: Researchers got acute and convalescent COVID-19 samples from the United States, Italy and Spain. Nucleic acid was either cDNA or gDNA, and it came from T cells, B-cell-depleted T cells, or PBMCs.

In the authors' workflow: Researchers report that nucleated cell counts were estimated from reference gene primer amplification. Repertoires were generated with immunoSEQ multiplex PCR, while TCRdb's copy carries only in-frame clones and drops some. For V, J and clone size, that table is used; D and trimming come from the DNA. The sample includes about 400,000 clones, around 87% of them seen just once. Sequencing used peripheral blood. The TCR sequence derives from a human donor in a cohort sampled during active COVID-19.

For the CDR3, the DNA is TGCGCCAGCAGTGAAGGCAGGTCCCCCCACGAGCAGTACTTC. This gives the protein CASSEGRSPHEQYF. This chain links TRBV10-1 with TRBJ2-7; D not certain. V was pared by 3 bases and J by 5 bases, with 14 bases between. The germline V gene has CDR1 WNHNN and CDR2 SYGVQD (reference sequence). The CDR3 extends over 14 amino acids.